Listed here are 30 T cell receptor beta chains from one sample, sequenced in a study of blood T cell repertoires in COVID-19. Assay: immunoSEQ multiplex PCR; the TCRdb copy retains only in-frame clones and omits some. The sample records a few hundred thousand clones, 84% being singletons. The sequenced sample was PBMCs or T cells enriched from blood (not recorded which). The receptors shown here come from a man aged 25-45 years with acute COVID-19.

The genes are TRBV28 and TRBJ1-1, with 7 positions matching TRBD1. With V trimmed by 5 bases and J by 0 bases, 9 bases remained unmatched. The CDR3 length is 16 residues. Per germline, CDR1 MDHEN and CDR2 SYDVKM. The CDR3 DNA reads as TGTGCCAGCAGTCCGAGGACAGGAACCATGAACACTGAAGCTTTCTTT. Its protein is CASSPRTGTMNTEAFF.

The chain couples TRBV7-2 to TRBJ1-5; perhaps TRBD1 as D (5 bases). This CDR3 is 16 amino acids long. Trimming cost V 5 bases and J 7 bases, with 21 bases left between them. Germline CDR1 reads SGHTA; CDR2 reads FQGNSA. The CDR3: CASSRGVAGSAQPQHF. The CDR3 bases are TGTGCCAGCAGCCGGGGGGTAGCCGGGTCTGCCCAGCCCCAGCATTTT. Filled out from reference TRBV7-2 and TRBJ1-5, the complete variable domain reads GAGVSQSPSNKVTEKGKDVELRCDPISGHTALYWYRQSLGQGLEFLIYFQGNSAPDKSGLPSDRFSAERTGGSVSTLTIQRTQQEDSAVYLCASSRGVAGSAQPQHFGDGTRLSIL.

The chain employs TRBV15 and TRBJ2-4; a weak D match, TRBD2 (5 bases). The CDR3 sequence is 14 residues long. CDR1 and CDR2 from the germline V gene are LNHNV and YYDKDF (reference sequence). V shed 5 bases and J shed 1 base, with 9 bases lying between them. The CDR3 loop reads CATSVRTAKNIQYF. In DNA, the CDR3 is TGTGCCACCAGCGTTAGGACTGCCAAAAACATTCAGTACTTC. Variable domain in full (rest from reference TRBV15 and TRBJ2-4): DAMVIQNPRYQVTQFGKPVTLSCSQTLNHNVMYWYQQKSSQAPKLLFHYYDKDFNNEADTPDNFQSRRPNTSFCFLDIRSPGLGDTAMYLCATSVRTAKNIQYFGAGTRLSVL.

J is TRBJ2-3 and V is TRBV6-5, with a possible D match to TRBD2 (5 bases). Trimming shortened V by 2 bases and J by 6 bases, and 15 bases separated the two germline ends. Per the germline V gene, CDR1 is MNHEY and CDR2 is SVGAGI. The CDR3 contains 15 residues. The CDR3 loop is CASSYVFRRTDTQYF. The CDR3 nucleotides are TGTGCCAGCAGTTACGTCTTCCGGCGGACTGATACGCAGTATTTT.

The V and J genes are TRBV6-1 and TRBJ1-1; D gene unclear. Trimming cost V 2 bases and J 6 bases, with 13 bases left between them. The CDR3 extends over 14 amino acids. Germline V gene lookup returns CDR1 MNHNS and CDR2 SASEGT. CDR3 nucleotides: TGTGCCAGCAGTGAACTCTATCGGTCGGCTGAAGCTTTCTTT. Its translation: CASSELYRSAEAFF.

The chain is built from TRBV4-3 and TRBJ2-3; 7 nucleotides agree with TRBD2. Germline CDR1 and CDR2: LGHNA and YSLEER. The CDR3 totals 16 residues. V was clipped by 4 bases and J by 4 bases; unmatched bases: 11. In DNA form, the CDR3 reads TGCGCCAGCAGCCGAAGGGCGGGAGATCGGGCAGATACGCAGTATTTT. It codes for CASSRRAGDRADTQYF.

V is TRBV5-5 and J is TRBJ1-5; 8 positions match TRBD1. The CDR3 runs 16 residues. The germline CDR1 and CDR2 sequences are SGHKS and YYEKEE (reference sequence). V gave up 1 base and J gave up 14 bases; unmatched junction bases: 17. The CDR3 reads CASSLLGVQGGSWEHF. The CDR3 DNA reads TGTGCCAGCAGCTTGCTGGGGGTACAGGGGGGGTCTTGGGAGCATTTT. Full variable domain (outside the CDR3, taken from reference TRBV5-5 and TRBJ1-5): DAGVTQSPTHLIKTRGQQVTLRCSPISGHKSVSWYQQVLGQGPQFIFQYYEKEERGRGNFPDRFSARQFPNYSSELNVNALLLGDSALYLCASSLLGVQGGSWEHFGDGTRLSIL.

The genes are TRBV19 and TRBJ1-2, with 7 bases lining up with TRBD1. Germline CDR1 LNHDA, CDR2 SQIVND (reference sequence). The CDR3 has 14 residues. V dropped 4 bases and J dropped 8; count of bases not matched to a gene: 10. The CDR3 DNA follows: TGTGCCAGTAGTAGCGATAACAGGGGTTGGGGCTACACCTTC. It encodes CASSSDNRGWGYTF.

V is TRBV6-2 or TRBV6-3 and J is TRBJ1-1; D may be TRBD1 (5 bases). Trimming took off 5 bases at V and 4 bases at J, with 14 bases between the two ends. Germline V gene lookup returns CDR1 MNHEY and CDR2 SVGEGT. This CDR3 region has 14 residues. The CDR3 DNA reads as TGTGCCAGCAGTCCCCCCCGGGGGGGCACTGAAGCTTTCTTT. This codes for CASSPPRGGTEAFF.

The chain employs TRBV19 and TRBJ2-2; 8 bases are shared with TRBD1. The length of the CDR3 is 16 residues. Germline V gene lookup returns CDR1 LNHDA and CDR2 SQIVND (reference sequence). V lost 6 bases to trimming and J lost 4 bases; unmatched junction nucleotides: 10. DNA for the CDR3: TGTGCCAGTAGCCCCCAATTCAGGGGGCCCACCGGGGAGCTGTTTTTT. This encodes CASSPQFRGPTGELFF.

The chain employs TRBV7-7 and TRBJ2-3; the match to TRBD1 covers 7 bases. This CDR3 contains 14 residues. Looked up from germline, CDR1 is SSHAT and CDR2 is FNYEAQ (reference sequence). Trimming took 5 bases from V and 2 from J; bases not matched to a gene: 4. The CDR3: CASSPDRFTDTQYF. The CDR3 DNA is TGTGCCAGCAGCCCGGACAGGTTCACAGATACGCAGTATTTT.

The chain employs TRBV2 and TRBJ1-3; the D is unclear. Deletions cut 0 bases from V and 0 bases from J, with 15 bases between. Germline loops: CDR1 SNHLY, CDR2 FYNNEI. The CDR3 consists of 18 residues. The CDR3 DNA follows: TGTGCCAGCAGTGAAGCGGCCCGCCGACATCTCTCTGGAAACACCATATATTTT. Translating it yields CASSEAARRHLSGNTIYF.

In DNA form, the CDR3 reads TGTGCCAGCAGTTGGACTAGCGGGGCCTACAATGAGCAGTTCTTC. Protein product: CASSWTSGAYNEQFF. The chain has TRBV3-1 (or the pseudogene TRBV3-2) and TRBJ2-1; 12 bases map to TRBD2. This CDR3 has 15 residues. The trim removed 6 bases at V and 2 bases at J, leaving 2 bases unmatched. Per germline, CDR1 LGHDT and CDR2 YNNKEL (reference sequence).

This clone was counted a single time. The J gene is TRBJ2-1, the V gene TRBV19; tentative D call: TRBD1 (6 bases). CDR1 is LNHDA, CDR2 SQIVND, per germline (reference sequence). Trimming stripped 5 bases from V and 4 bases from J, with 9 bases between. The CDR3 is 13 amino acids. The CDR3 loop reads CASSPGQYNEQFF. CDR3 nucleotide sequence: TGTGCCAGTAGTCCCGGACAGTACAATGAGCAGTTCTTC.

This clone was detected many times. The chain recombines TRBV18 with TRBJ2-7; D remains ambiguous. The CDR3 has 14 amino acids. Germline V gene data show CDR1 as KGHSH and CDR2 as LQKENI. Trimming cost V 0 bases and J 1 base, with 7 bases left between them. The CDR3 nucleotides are TGTGCCAGCTCACCACCGGCCAGGTCCTACGAGCAGTACGTC. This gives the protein CASSPPARSYEQYV.

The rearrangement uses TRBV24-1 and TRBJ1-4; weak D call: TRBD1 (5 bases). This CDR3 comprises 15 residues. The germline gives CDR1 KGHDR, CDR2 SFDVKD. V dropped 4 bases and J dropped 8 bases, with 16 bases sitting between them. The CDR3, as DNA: TGTGCCACCAGTGACCCCGGGAGATGGGGGGAAAAACTGTTTTTT. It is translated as CATSDPGRWGEKLFF.

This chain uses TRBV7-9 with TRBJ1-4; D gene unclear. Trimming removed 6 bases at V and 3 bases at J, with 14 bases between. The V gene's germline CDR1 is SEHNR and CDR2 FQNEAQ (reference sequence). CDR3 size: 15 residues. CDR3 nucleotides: TGTGCCAGCAGAGCTAGAGATTCAGCTAATGAAAAACTGTTTTTT. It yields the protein CASRARDSANEKLFF.

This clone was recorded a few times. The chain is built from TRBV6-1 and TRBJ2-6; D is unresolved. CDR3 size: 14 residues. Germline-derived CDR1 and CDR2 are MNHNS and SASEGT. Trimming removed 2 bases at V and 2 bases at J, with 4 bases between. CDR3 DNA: TGTGCCAGCAGTGAACAGGCTGGGGCCAACGTCCTGACTTTC. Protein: CASSEQAGANVLTF.

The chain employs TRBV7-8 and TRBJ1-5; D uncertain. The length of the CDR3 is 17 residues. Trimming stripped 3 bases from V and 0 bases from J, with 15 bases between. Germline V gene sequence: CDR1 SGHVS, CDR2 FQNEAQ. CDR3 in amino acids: CASSFAAGTYSNQPQHF. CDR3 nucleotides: TGTGCCAGCAGCTTCGCCGCAGGAACATATAGCAATCAGCCCCAGCATTTT.

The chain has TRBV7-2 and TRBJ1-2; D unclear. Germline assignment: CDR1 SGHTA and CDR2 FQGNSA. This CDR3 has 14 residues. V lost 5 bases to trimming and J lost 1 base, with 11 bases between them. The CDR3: CASSPPRRNYGYTF. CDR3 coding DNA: TGTGCCAGCAGCCCTCCGCGGCGTAACTATGGCTACACCTTC.

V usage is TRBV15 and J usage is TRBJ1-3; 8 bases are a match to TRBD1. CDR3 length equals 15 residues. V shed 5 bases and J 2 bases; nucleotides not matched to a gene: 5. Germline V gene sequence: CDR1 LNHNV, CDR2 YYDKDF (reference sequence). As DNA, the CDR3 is TGTGCCACCAGCTCCCCGGGACAGGCTGGAAACACCATATATTTT. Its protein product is CATSSPGQAGNTIYF.

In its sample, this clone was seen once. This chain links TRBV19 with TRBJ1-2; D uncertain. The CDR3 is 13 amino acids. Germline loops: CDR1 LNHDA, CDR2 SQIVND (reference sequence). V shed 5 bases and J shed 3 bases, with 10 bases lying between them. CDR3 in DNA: TGTGCCAGTAGTCCCCGGGTGCACTATGGCTACACCTTC. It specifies CASSPRVHYGYTF.

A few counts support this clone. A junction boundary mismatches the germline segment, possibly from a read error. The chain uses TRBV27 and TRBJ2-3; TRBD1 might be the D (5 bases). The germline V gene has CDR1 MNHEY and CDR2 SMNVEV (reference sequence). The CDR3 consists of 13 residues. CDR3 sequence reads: CAAGIGITDTQYF. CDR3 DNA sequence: TGCGCGGCAGGGATTGGGATTACAGATACGCAGTATTTT.

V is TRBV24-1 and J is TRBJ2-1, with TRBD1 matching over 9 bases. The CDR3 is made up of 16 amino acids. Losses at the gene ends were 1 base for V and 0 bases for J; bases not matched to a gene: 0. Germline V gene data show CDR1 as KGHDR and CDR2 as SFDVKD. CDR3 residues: CATSDLQGASYNEQFF. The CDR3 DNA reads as TGTGCCACCAGTGATTTACAGGGGGCCTCCTACAATGAGCAGTTCTTC.

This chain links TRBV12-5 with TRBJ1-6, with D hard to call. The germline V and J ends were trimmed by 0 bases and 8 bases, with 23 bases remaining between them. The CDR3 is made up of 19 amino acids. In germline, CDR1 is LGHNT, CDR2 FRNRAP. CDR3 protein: CASGLVRQSRGVLHSPLHF. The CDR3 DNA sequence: TGTGCTAGTGGTTTGGTACGCCAGTCGCGGGGAGTTTTGCATTCACCCCTCCACTTT.

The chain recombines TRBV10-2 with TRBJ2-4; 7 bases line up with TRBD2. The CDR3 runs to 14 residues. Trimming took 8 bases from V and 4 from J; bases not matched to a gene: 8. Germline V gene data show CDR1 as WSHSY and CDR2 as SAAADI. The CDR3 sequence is CASGSRGGKNIQYF. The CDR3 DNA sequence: TGCGCCAGCGGGTCTCGCGGGGGTAAAAACATTCAGTACTTC.

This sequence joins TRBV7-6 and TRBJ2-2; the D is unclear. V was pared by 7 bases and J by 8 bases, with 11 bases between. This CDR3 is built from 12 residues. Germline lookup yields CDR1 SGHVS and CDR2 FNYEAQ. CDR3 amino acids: CASTLGPGELFF. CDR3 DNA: TGTGCCAGCACCCTTGGGCCAGGGGAGCTGTTTTTT.

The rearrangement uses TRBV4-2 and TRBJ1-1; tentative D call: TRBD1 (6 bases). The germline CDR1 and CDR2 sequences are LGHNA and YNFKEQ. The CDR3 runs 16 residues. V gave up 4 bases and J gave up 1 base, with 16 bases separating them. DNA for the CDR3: TGTGCCAGCAGCCGGCAGGGAGGGGGGTGGAACACTGAAGCTTTCTTT. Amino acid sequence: CASSRQGGGWNTEAFF.

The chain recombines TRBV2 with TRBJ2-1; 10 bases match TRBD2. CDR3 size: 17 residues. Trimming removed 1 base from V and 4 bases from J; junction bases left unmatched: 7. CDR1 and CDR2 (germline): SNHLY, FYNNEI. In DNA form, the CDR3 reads TGTGCCAGCAGTGAAGGCCTATTAGCGGGGGGTTACAATGAGCAGTTCTTC. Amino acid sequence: CASSEGLLAGGYNEQFF.

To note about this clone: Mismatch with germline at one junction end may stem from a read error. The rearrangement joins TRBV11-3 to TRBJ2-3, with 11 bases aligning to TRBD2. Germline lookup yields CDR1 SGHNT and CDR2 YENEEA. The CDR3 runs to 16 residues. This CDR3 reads CASSIELAGGRDTQYF. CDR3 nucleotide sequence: TGTGCCAGCAGCATAGAGCTAGCGGGAGGTCGAGATACGCAGTATTTT.